The 32 T cell receptor beta chains below were found in one sample sequenced in a study of shared clonotypes between healthy human individuals. Method: immunoSEQ multiplex PCR; TCRdb's copy keeps in-frame clones and lacks some. Of millions of clones listed, 85% to 95% are singletons. CD45RO-negative, CCR7-selected cells formed the naive CD8 fraction, which excluded terminally differentiated effector memory CD45RA+ cells. Sequenced sample: naive CD8+ T cells sorted from blood. The receptor source for this set is a man aged 18 to 29 in good health.

V usage is TRBV4-1 and J usage is TRBJ2-1; TRBD1 aligns across 8 bases. The CDR3 loop spans 15 amino acids. Germline CDR1 MGHRA, CDR2 YSYEKL. The V segment lost 4 bases and the J segment 2 bases; nucleotides outside the gene matches: 4. The CDR3 DNA is TGCGCCAGCAGCCCGAGGACAGGGACCTACAATGAGCAGTTCTTC. Amino acid sequence: CASSPRTGTYNEQFF.

In regard to this clone: Distinct nucleotide sequences in the sample also encode this CDR3. The rearrangement uses TRBV30 and TRBJ2-5, with 9 bases aligning to TRBD2. Germline V gene data show CDR1 as GTSNPN and CDR2 as SVGIG (reference sequence). The CDR3 has 14 residues. Unmatched junction bases numbered 3, after V lost 1 base and J lost 3 bases. The CDR3 bases are TGTGCCTGGAGTGGATTAGCGGGGGAAGAGACCCAGTACTTC. It yields the protein CAWSGLAGEETQYF.

The chain is built from TRBV7-9 and TRBJ2-7; D gene unclear. Trimming took 5 bases from V and 2 from J, leaving 19 bases between them. The CDR3 covers 16 residues. Germline V CDR1 and CDR2: SEHNR, FQNEAQ (reference sequence). The DNA for the CDR3 is TGTGCCAGCAGCGGGCGGCCTGGCCTTGGCACCTACGAGCAGTACTTC. Its protein is CASSGRPGLGTYEQYF.

This rearrangement joins TRBV19 to TRBJ2-3; D not resolved. The ends were cut back, 7 bases at V and 2 bases at J, with 7 bases in the middle. The CDR3 is made up of 12 amino acids. CDR1 is LNHDA, CDR2 SQIVND, per germline (reference sequence). The CDR3 loop is CASKDLTDTQYF. CDR3 nucleotides: TGTGCCAGTAAGGACCTCACAGATACGCAGTATTTT.

This clone was picked up one time. The chain joins TRBV6-5 to TRBJ1-3; TRBD1 might be the D (5 bases). From germline, CDR1 is MNHEY and CDR2 SVGAGI. V was cut by 10 bases and J by 4 bases, with 11 bases left in between. CDR3 length equals 12 residues. As DNA, the CDR3 is TGTGCCACCGGGGCCGGCGGAAACACCATATATTTT. As protein: CATGAGGNTIYF.

The chain employs TRBV5-6 and TRBJ2-7; TRBD2 might be the D (6 bases). Germline V gene data show CDR1 as SGHDT and CDR2 as YYEEEE. The CDR3 has 15 amino acids. V was trimmed by 0 bases and J by 0 bases, leaving 10 bases between them. The CDR3 loop reads CASSLGGLFSYEQYF. The CDR3 nucleotides are TGTGCCAGCAGCTTGGGGGGACTTTTCTCCTACGAGCAGTACTTC.

V gene TRBV6-1 combines with J gene TRBJ1-6; 7 nucleotides align to TRBD1. Losses at the gene ends were 3 bases for V and 9 bases for J; bases not matched to a gene: 5. There are 14 residues in the CDR3. Germline lookup yields CDR1 MNHNS and CDR2 SASEGT. CDR3 in DNA: TGTGCCAGCAGTGAGGGGACAGCTGGTTCACCCCTCCACTTT. It codes for CASSEGTAGSPLHF.

The gene calls are TRBV5-6 and TRBJ2-6; D is unresolved. This CDR3 spans 18 amino acids. The V and J ends lost 0 bases and 4 bases respectively, with 17 bases between them. The V gene's germline CDR1 is SGHDT and CDR2 YYEEEE. This chain's CDR3 is CASSLAEGPLPGANVLTF. Here the CDR3 DNA reads TGTGCCAGCAGCTTGGCCGAAGGGCCCCTCCCCGGGGCCAACGTCCTGACTTTC.

The rearrangement uses TRBV7-8 and TRBJ1-5; TRBD1 aligns across 9 bases. Germline trimming cut 5 bases from V and 3 bases from J; bases unmatched to any gene: 8. Germline values: CDR1 SGHVS, CDR2 FQNEAQ. The CDR3 extends over 16 amino acids. CDR3 loop: CASSPGTGTDNQPQHF. The CDR3 coding sequence is TGTGCCAGCAGCCCTGGGACAGGGACGGACAATCAGCCCCAGCATTTT. Using reference TRBV7-8 and TRBJ1-5 for the parts outside the CDR3, the full variable domain is GAGVSQSPRYKVAKRGQDVALRCDPISGHVSLFWYQQALGQGPEFLTYFQNEAQLDKSGLPSDRFFAERPEGSVSTLKIQRTQQEDSAVYLCASSPGTGTDNQPQHFGDGTRLSIL.

The chain employs TRBV7-6 and TRBJ2-3, with 9 nucleotides matching TRBD2. This CDR3 spans 17 amino acids. Germline CDR1 is SGHVS and CDR2 is FNYEAQ. Unmatched junction bases numbered 10, after V lost 2 bases and J lost 4 bases. In DNA form, the CDR3 reads TGTGCCAGCAGCTTAAGCGGAGCGGGGGGTGTAGCAGATACGCAGTATTTT. Its protein product is CASSLSGAGGVADTQYF.

On this clone itself: The same CDR3 also results from other DNA sequences found in this sample. This CDR3 reads CASSFGSTGELFF. CDR3 DNA sequence: TGTGCCAGCAGTTTTGGCAGCACCGGGGAGCTGTTTTTT. The chain links TRBV27 to TRBJ2-2; D ambiguous. This CDR3 contains 13 residues. The germline CDR1 and CDR2 sequences are MNHEY and SMNVEV (reference sequence). V lost 3 bases and J lost 4, with 6 bases in between.

The CDR3 is CASSLVQGLHEQYF. In DNA, the CDR3 is TGTGCCAGCAGCTTAGTACAGGGCCTCCACGAGCAGTACTTC. The rearrangement links TRBV11-2 to TRBJ2-7; TRBD1 might be the D (6 bases). The ends were cut back, 1 base at V and 5 bases at J, with 12 bases in the middle. CDR1 SGHAT and CDR2 FQNNGV come from the germline V gene. The CDR3 extends over 14 amino acids.

The chain has TRBV6-1 and TRBJ2-1; 8 nucleotides line up with TRBD1. With V trimmed by 8 bases and J by 2 bases, 5 bases remained unmatched. Germline CDR1 reads MNHNS; CDR2 reads SASEGT. CDR3 size: 14 residues. CDR3 DNA sequence: TGTGCCAGCGGAAAGACAGGGGCCTACAATGAGCAGTTCTTC. Translation: CASGKTGAYNEQFF.

The chain employs TRBV7-8 and TRBJ2-7, with 7 bases identical to TRBD2. From germline, CDR1 is SGHVS and CDR2 FQNEAQ. V lost 9 bases to trimming and J lost 1 base; unmatched junction nucleotides: 9. The CDR3 spans 14 residues. In DNA form, the CDR3 reads TGTGCCAGTCAGGCTAGCGGAGGTTCCTACGAGCAGTACTTC. Encoded protein: CASQASGGSYEQYF.

The chain couples TRBV6-1 to TRBJ2-7; 7 bases fit TRBD1. Germline V CDR1 and CDR2: MNHNS, SASEGT. This CDR3 comprises 14 residues. V shed 11 bases and J 7 bases; nucleotides not matched to a gene: 17. The CDR3 sequence: CAGADRQGPGEQYF. The DNA of the CDR3 is TGTGCCGGGGCGGACAGGCAAGGTCCGGGGGAGCAGTACTTC.

Points on this clone: The identical CDR3 is also encoded by other nucleotide sequences in the sample. The rearrangement joins TRBV5-6 to TRBJ2-4; D not certain. Per germline, CDR1 SGHDT and CDR2 YYEEEE. This CDR3 has 13 amino acids. The V and J ends lost 0 bases and 7 bases respectively, with 8 bases between them. The CDR3 loop is CASSLGGGNIQYF. For the CDR3, the DNA is TGTGCCAGCAGCTTGGGGGGTGGCAACATTCAGTACTTC.

The V gene is TRBV9, the J gene TRBJ2-3; TRBD2 matches at 7 bases. The CDR3 has 16 amino acids. Per the germline V gene, CDR1 is SGDLS and CDR2 is YYNGEE. V dropped 4 bases and J dropped 1; count of bases not matched to a gene: 9. In nucleotides, the CDR3 is TGTGCCAGCAGCTCTAGCGGTGGGGGACGCACAGATACGCAGTATTTT. It is translated as CASSSSGGGRTDTQYF.

CDR3 in amino acids: CSVVGQGAGELFF. CDR3 DNA: TGCAGCGTTGTTGGACAGGGGGCCGGGGAGCTGTTTTTT. The J gene is TRBJ2-2, the V gene TRBV29-1; TRBD1 matches at 10 bases. After removal of 4 bases from V and 6 bases from J, the junction contained 2 bases not matched to a gene. CDR3 length equals 13 residues. Per germline, CDR1 SQVTM and CDR2 ANQGSEA.

This clone has more than one count but fewer than ten. The V and J genes are TRBV29-1 and TRBJ1-2; D ambiguous. Germline assignment: CDR1 SQVTM and CDR2 ANQGSEA. V was pared by 3 bases and J by 3 bases, with 5 bases between. The CDR3 is 11 residues long. CDR3 bases: TGCAGCGTTGATGGATACTATGGCTACACCTTC. Its translation: CSVDGYYGYTF.

This clone has only one observation. V and J are TRBV11-2 and TRBJ2-7; D remains ambiguous. V lost 5 bases and J 2 bases, leaving 7 bases between the germline ends. CDR3 size: 12 residues. Germline V lookup: CDR1 SGHAT, CDR2 FQNNGV. The CDR3, as DNA: TGTGCCAGCAGCGTCAGGCCCTACGAGCAGTACTTC. Translation: CASSVRPYEQYF.

This sequence joins TRBV7-3 and TRBJ2-1; TRBD1 matches at 12 bases. Germline-derived CDR1 and CDR2 are SGHTA and FQGTGA. The CDR3 is 17 amino acids. V was pared by 5 bases and J by 6 bases, with 11 bases of the junction left unmatched. CDR3 sequence: CASSPGTGGEITNEQFF. The CDR3 DNA reads TGTGCCAGCAGCCCCGGGACAGGGGGCGAAATTACCAATGAGCAGTTCTTC. Full variable domain (outside the CDR3, taken from reference TRBV7-3 and TRBJ2-1): GAGVSQTPSNKVTEKGKYVELRCDPISGHTALYWYRQSLGQGPEFLIYFQGTGAADDSGLPNDRFFAVRPEGSVSTLKIQRTERGDSAVYLCASSPGTGGEITNEQFFGPGTRLTVL.

The CDR3 loop reads CASSSESNIQYF. CDR3 nucleotide sequence: TGCGCCAGCAGCTCCGAGAGCAACATTCAGTACTTC. V gene TRBV5-1 combines with J gene TRBJ2-4; no clear D gene. Germline V gene lookup returns CDR1 SGHRS and CDR2 YFSETQ. CDR3 size: 12 residues. Deletions cut 3 bases from V and 7 bases from J, with 8 bases between.

V is TRBV5-6 and J is TRBJ2-1; TRBD2 aligns across 9 bases. The CDR3 runs to 14 residues. After removal of 2 bases from V and 9 bases from J, the junction contained 6 bases not matched to a gene. Germline CDR1 reads SGHDT; CDR2 reads YYEEEE. The CDR3 nucleotides read TGTGCCAGCAGCTTCGCGGGAGGGGTGATTGAGCAGTTCTTC. This sequence encodes CASSFAGGVIEQFF. Full variable domain (remainder filled in from reference TRBV5-6 and TRBJ2-1): DAGVTQSPTHLIKTRGQQVTLRCSPKSGHDTVSWYQQALGQGPQFIFQYYEEEERQRGNFPDRFSGHQFPNYSSELNVNALLLGDSALYLCASSFAGGVIEQFFGPGTRLTVL.

This chain joins TRBV9 and TRBJ1-2; D possibly corresponds to TRBD1 (6 bases). CDR3 length: 16 amino acids. The germline V and J ends were trimmed by 2 bases and 5 bases, with 19 bases remaining between them. Germline lookup yields CDR1 SGDLS and CDR2 YYNGEE. Written as DNA, the CDR3 is TGTGCCAGCAGCGTCAACCCGGACAGTGCGGCTTATGGCTACACCTTC. It codes for CASSVNPDSAAYGYTF.

The V and J genes are TRBV29-1 and TRBJ2-7, with D unresolved. Per the germline V gene, CDR1 is SQVTM and CDR2 is ANQGSEA. The CDR3 consists of 16 residues. The V end lost 0 bases, the J end lost 0 bases, and 15 bases lay between the germline ends. As DNA, the CDR3 is TGCAGCGTTGAAGAAGCTGGGCAATTTAACTCCTACGAGCAGTACTTC. As protein: CSVEEAGQFNSYEQYF.

The CDR3 nucleotides are TGTGCCAGCAGCGCTTCTAGCGGGGGTCCCGCAGATACGCAGTATTTT. Amino acid sequence: CASSASSGGPADTQYF. The chain is built from TRBV9 and TRBJ2-3, with 10 positions matching TRBD2. CDR1 SGDLS and CDR2 YYNGEE come from the germline V gene. The CDR3 consists of 16 residues. Trimming removed 3 bases from V and 4 bases from J; junction bases left unmatched: 8.

The V call is TRBV10-3, the J call TRBJ2-7; D gene uncertain. This CDR3 has 16 residues. Trimming took 5 bases from V and 0 from J, leaving 17 bases between them. The germline V gene has CDR1 ENHRY and CDR2 SYGVKD. CDR3 region: CAISPEAPSSSYEQYF. In DNA, the CDR3 is TGTGCCATCAGTCCAGAAGCACCTTCGAGCTCCTACGAGCAGTACTTC.

The J gene is TRBJ2-2, the V gene TRBV4-3; 8 bases agree with TRBD2. The CDR3 is 18 residues long. Germline values: CDR1 LGHNA, CDR2 YSLEER. With V trimmed by 0 bases and J by 1 base, 7 bases remained unmatched. The CDR3 sequence: CASSQDERREVNTGELFF. The CDR3 region has the DNA TGCGCCAGCAGCCAAGATGAGAGGCGGGAGGTGAACACCGGGGAGCTGTTTTTT.

The chain is built from TRBV7-9 and TRBJ1-1; D is ambiguous. The ends were cut back, 1 base at V and 6 bases at J, with 9 bases in the middle. This CDR3 is built from 13 residues. Germline CDR1 reads SEHNR; CDR2 reads FQNEAQ (reference sequence). CDR3 in DNA: TGTGCCAGCAGCTTAGTCGACCAATCTGAAGCTTTCTTT. Residues: CASSLVDQSEAFF.

The chain carries TRBV13 and TRBJ2-1; D possibly corresponds to TRBD2 (5 bases). The CDR3 is made up of 13 amino acids. V lost 3 bases and J lost 6, with 9 bases in between. Per germline, CDR1 PRHDT and CDR2 FYEKMQ (reference sequence). The CDR3 nucleotides are TGTGCCAGCAGCTTTGAGGGTTCCAATGAGCAGTTCTTC. This encodes CASSFEGSNEQFF.

The rearrangement links TRBV6-6 to TRBJ2-7, with 7 bases lining up with TRBD1. The CDR3 runs to 13 residues. The ends lost 6 bases at V and 2 bases at J; junction bases unmatched: 4. In germline, CDR1 is MNHNY, CDR2 SVGAGI (reference sequence). The CDR3 reads CASRVGQTYEQYF. CDR3 sequence (DNA): TGTGCCAGCAGAGTGGGACAGACCTACGAGCAGTACTTC.

The V call is TRBV4-1, the J call TRBJ2-2; no clear D. The CDR3 length is 14 residues. V lost 0 bases and J lost 4, with 6 bases in between. The germline gives CDR1 MGHRA, CDR2 YSYEKL. The CDR3 DNA sequence: TGCGCCAGCAGCCAAGAGAGGCTCACCGGGGAGCTGTTTTTT. Its translation is CASSQERLTGELFF.